The 16 T cell receptor beta chains below were found in one sample sequenced in a study of CD8+CD57+ T cells in acquired aplastic anemia. Genomic DNA, serving as template, underwent TCR beta VDJ and CDR3 profiling. TCRdb used MiXCR to reprocess the reads, holding one entry per CDR3 protein. Found here are about 260,000 distinct CDR3 sequences, around 82% of them singletons; the top ten hold 40% to 55%. The sequenced patients had an expansion of CD8+CD57+ cells seen by flow cytometry. Specimen: sorted CD4+, CD8+, or CD8+CD57+ T cells (not recorded which) from PBMCs. The receptors stem from a human donor with aplastic anemia.

The V gene is TRBV7-2, the J gene TRBJ2-1, with D maybe TRBD2 (6 bases). The CDR3 consists of 16 residues. Trimming cost V 3 bases and J 8 bases, with 20 bases left between them. CDR1 is SGHTA and CDR2 is FQGNSA in the germline V gene. CDR3 bases: TGTGCCAGCAGCTTTCAAGGAGGTCGGGGGAGCGATGAGCAGTTCTTC. Protein product: CASSFQGGRGSDEQFF.

To note about this clonotype: Mismatch with germline at one junction end may stem from a read error. The CDR3 nucleotides read TGTGCCACCAGCGGACGGGGACGTCCCTATACGCAGTATTTC. Protein product: CATSGRGRPYTQYF. This chain uses TRBV7-8 with TRBJ2-7, with D perhaps given as TRBD1 or TRBD2 (5 bases each). CDR1 is SGHVS, CDR2 FQNEAQ, per germline. The CDR3 contains 14 residues.

The chain employs TRBV5-1 and TRBJ2-7, with a weak D call TRBD2 (5 bases). Germline CDR1 is SGHRS and CDR2 is YFSETQ. The CDR3 is 14 residues long. Trimming removed 4 bases at V and 0 bases at J, with 11 bases between. The CDR3 bases are TGCGCCAGCAGCCAATATGAGGGCTCCTACGAGCAGTACTTC. This translates into CASSQYEGSYEQYF.

V and J are TRBV24-1 and TRBJ2-3; 7 bases line up with TRBD2. This CDR3 comprises 15 residues. The germline V gene encodes CDR1 KGHDR and CDR2 SFDVKD. The J segment lost 6 bases and the V segment lost 5 bases, leaving 10 bases of the junction unmatched. The CDR3 DNA follows: TGTGCCACCAGTGCCACCCGGGGACTATGGGATACGCAGTATTTT. Translation: CATSATRGLWDTQYF.

The rearrangement links TRBV7-8 to TRBJ1-1; D gene ambiguous. With 6 bases removed from V and 12 bases from J, the gap between germline ends came to 26 bases. Germline V lookup: CDR1 SGHVS, CDR2 FQNEAQ. This CDR3 has 15 residues. CDR3 sequence: CASRFVLTGNIGSFF. The CDR3 nucleotides are TGTGCCAGCAGATTTGTGCTGACCGGGAACATTGGATCTTTCTTT.

Many counts were recorded for this clonotype. V is TRBV4-2 and J is TRBJ2-5; weak D call: TRBD1 (6 bases). This CDR3 is 15 amino acids long. Trimming removed 2 bases at V and 4 bases at J, with 14 bases between. Germline CDR1 is LGHNA and CDR2 is YNFKEQ. CDR3 DNA: TGTGCCAGCAGCCAACGGAACACCAGGGGAGAGACCCAGTACTTC. Translating gives CASSQRNTRGETQYF.

With respect to this clonotype: Its ends do not fully match the called genes, so a read error is possible. The chain carries TRBV7-8 and TRBJ2-3; TRBD2 is a possible D gene (6 bases). The germline V gene encodes CDR1 SGHVS and CDR2 FQNEAQ. The CDR3 has 13 residues. CDR3 in DNA: TGTGCCAGCGGGGAAGCGGGTACAGATAGGGAGAATTTT. Residues: CASGEAGTDRENF.

This sequence joins TRBV15 and TRBJ2-1; D is unresolved. Germline assignment: CDR1 LNHNV and CDR2 YYDKDF (reference sequence). The CDR3 extends over 13 amino acids. V was trimmed by 0 bases and J by 7 bases, leaving 7 bases between them. Written as DNA, the CDR3 is TGTGCCACCAGCAGAGAATACGGTAATGAGCAGTTCTTC. This gives the protein CATSREYGNEQFF.

Remarks on this clonotype: Without the conserved terminal phenylalanine or tryptophan, this CDR3 likely stems from a read error. The DNA is left out, because the CDR3 cannot be placed on it with certainty; the CDR3 is given as TCRdb lists it. This chain links TRBV2 with TRBJ2-1; the table's D call TRBD1 went unverified against the DNA. In germline, CDR1 is SNHLY, CDR2 FYNNEI. From its first to its last residue, the CDR3 has 16 amino acids. CDR3 loop: CASSQGGIHGQVEQSG.

With regard to this clonotype: The junction shows a germline mismatch at one end, possibly a read error. The chain combines TRBV5-4 with TRBJ1-5; D is uncertain. The CDR3 spans 13 residues. The germline gives CDR1 SGHNT, CDR2 YYREEE (reference sequence). Written as DNA, the CDR3 is TGTGCCAGCAGCCATACTAGCACTCAGCCCCAGCATTTT. This translates into CASSHTSTQPQHF.

Points on this clonotype: No conserved phenylalanine or tryptophan ends this CDR3, so it is likely a read error. Because the CDR3's place on the DNA is in doubt, the DNA is left out and the CDR3 is given as listed by TCRdb. The genes are TRBV9 and TRBJ2-1; the table names TRBD2, a call not compared with the DNA. The germline V gene has CDR1 SGDLS and CDR2 YYNGEE. Termini included, the CDR3 measures 13 amino acids. The CDR3 sequence: CASREGGGNQPQL.

Notes on this clonotype: Germline is not matched at one junction end, which may reflect a read error. The genes are TRBV9 and TRBJ2-3; D possibly matches TRBD1 or TRBD2 (6 bases each). CDR1 SGDLS and CDR2 YYNGEE come from the germline V gene. The CDR3 covers 14 residues. The CDR3 sequence is CASSLEGGPSQPHF. The DNA for the CDR3 is TGTGCCAGCAGCTTAGAGGGGGGTCCCTCTCAGCCCCATTTT.

The CDR3 coding sequence is TGTGCCAGCAGCGGGGGACCGCGACCCCCCGCAGATACGCAGTATTTT. It translates to CASSGGPRPPADTQYF. V is TRBV5-6 and J is TRBJ2-3; D could derive from TRBD1 or TRBD2 (5 bases each). This CDR3 is 16 amino acids long. V dropped 4 bases and J dropped 4 bases, with 19 bases sitting between them. Per the germline V gene, CDR1 is SGHDT and CDR2 is YYEEEE.

In its sample, this clonotype was seen many times. The chain couples TRBV15 to TRBJ2-5; D is ambiguous. The germline V gene has CDR1 LNHNV and CDR2 YYDKDF (reference sequence). This CDR3 comprises 13 residues. The ends were cut back, 3 bases at V and 4 bases at J, with 9 bases in the middle. CDR3 loop: CATSSAVAETQYF. CDR3 coding DNA: TGTGCCACCAGCAGCGCAGTAGCAGAGACCCAGTACTTC.

For this clonotype: Mismatch with germline at one junction end may stem from a read error. This chain connects TRBV19 to TRBJ2-1, with a possible D match to TRBD1 (6 bases). Germline CDR1 reads LNHDA; CDR2 reads SQIVND (reference sequence). This CDR3 has 16 residues. In DNA form, the CDR3 reads TGTGCCAGTAGTTTAGGACAGCGGAGTGGCTACACCGTGGAGTCCTTC. This translates into CASSLGQRSGYTVESF.

Worth noting for this clonotype: Here the CDR3 omits its conserved ending phenylalanine or tryptophan, so a read error is the likely source. Because the CDR3's place on the DNA is in doubt, the DNA is left out and the CDR3 is given as listed by TCRdb. The chain has TRBV7-2 and TRBJ2-3; the table's D call, TRBD1, has no DNA check behind it. The length of the CDR3 is 13 amino acids, counting both ends. Germline values: CDR1 SGHTA, CDR2 FQGNSA. The CDR3 loop reads CASSWGQGEKQGY.